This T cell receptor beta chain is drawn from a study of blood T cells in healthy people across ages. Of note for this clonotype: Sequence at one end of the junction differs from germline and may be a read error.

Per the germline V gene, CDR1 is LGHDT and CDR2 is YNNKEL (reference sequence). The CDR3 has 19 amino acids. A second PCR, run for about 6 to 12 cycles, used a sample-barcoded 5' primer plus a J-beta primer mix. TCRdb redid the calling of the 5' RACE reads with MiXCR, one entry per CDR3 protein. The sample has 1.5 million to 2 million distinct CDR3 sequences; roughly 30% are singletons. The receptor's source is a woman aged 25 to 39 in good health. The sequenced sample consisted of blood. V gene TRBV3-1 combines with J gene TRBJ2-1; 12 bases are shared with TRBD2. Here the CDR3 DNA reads TGTGCCGGCAGCTTCCGGACTAGCGGGGTGAGAACCCGGAACAATGAGCAGTTCTTC. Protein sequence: CAGSFRTSGVRTRNNEQFF.